The 8 T cell receptor beta chains in this list originate from one sample, sequenced in a study of Tregs in tolerant kidney transplant recipients. Mixed chimerism was transient after nonmyeloablative marrow transplants from related graft donors. Assay: immunoSEQ multiplex PCR; the TCRdb copy retains only in-frame clones and omits some. In all, the sample yields approximately 24,000 clones. Source: CD4+ T cells from blood (PBMCs), taken 6 months after the transplant. The receptors were gathered from a human patient who received a combined kidney and bone marrow transplant. Part of the T cells may come from the graft donor.

Incomplete CDR3 DNA: TGTGCCAGCAGACCAGGACAGGCCGGGTCACCC. Protein sequence: CASRPGQAGSP. The whole CDR3 protein is CASRPGQAGSPLHF. The V gene is TRBV2, the J gene TRBJ1-6; TRBD1 matches 7 bases. The sequenced fragment ends 3 residues before the CDR3 boundary, so the rest is inferred from the germline J gene. The CDR3 loop spans 14 amino acids. From germline, CDR1 is SNHLY and CDR2 FYNNEI. J was trimmed by 10 bases and V by 6 bases; bases with no gene match: 9.

To note about this clone: With the read ending 3 residues before the CDR3 end, the germline J gene is used to fill in that end. Other nucleotide sequences in the sample specify the same CDR3. The J gene is TRBJ2-6, the V gene TRBV6-2 or TRBV6-3; no firm D call. The CDR3 runs 15 residues. Germline assignment: CDR1 MNHEY and CDR2 SVGEGT. The V and J ends lost 5 bases and 0 bases respectively, with 8 bases between them. This chain's CDR3 is CASSRDNSGANVLTF. Partial CDR3 DNA: TGTGCCAGCAGTCGAGACAACTCTGGGGCCAACGTC.

As to this clone: The read gets to within 3 residues of the CDR3 end, and the germline J gene fills in the rest. V is TRBV18 and J is TRBJ2-1; a weak D match, TRBD1 (5 bases). The V and J ends lost 4 bases and 2 bases respectively, with 9 bases between them. Germline CDR1 and CDR2: KGHSH and LQKENI. The CDR3 extends over 14 amino acids. CDR3 bases read: TGTGCCAGCTCACTGCCAGGGCCCTACAATGAG. This translates into CASSLPGPYNE. The whole CDR3 is CASSLPGPYNEQFF.

Worth noting for this clone: The missing CDR3 end, 3 residues past where the read stops, is filled in from the germline J gene. The V gene is TRBV18, the J gene TRBJ2-1, with 7 bases lining up with TRBD2. CDR3 size: 15 residues. The germline V gene has CDR1 KGHSH and CDR2 LQKENI. V dropped 5 bases and J dropped 1; count of bases not matched to a gene: 5. CDR3 sequence: CASSTSSGSYNEQFF. Incomplete CDR3 DNA: TGTGCCAGCTCAACTTCTAGCGGTTCCTACAATGAG.

On this clone itself: The CDR3 end is not reached by the read, which stops 3 residues before it; the germline J gene fills it in. This chain connects TRBV5-1 to TRBJ2-7; weak D call: TRBD1 (6 bases). The CDR3 consists of 15 residues. Germline V lookup: CDR1 SGHRS, CDR2 YFSETQ. With 0 bases removed from V and 6 bases from J, the gap between germline ends came to 16 bases. Incomplete CDR3 DNA: TGCGCCAGCAGCTTGGCCGGCCAGGGGAAGGGCGAG. Its protein is CASSLAGQGKGE. In full, the CDR3 reads CASSLAGQGKGEQYF.

A remark on this clone: The read gets to within 3 residues of the CDR3 end, and the germline J gene fills in the rest. The V call is TRBV5-1, the J call TRBJ2-5; weak D call: TRBD1 (7 bases). The CDR3 length is 15 residues. Germline CDR1 SGHRS, CDR2 YFSETQ. V was cut by 4 bases and J by 2 bases, with 15 bases left in between. The sequenced CDR3 bases are TGCGCCAGCAGCGGCTGGGCAGGGGGGCAAGAGACC. It is translated as CASSGWAGGQET. The complete CDR3 reads CASSGWAGGQETQYF.

As concerns this clone: With the read ending 3 residues before the CDR3 end, the germline J gene is used to fill in that end. The V and J genes are TRBV5-1 and TRBJ1-6, with D uncertain. The ends were cut back, 4 bases at V and 5 bases at J, with 19 bases in the middle. This CDR3 comprises 17 residues. Germline V gene sequence: CDR1 SGHRS, CDR2 YFSETQ. The CDR3 here is CASSRWASPNNNSPLHF. The DNA read from the CDR3 is TGCGCCAGCAGCCGGTGGGCTTCTCCTAATAATAATTCACCC.

Comment on this clone: Read data end 3 residues before the CDR3 end; the end is taken from the germline J gene. The chain combines TRBV7-2 with TRBJ2-6; D possibly uses TRBD1 or TRBD2 (7 bases each). The ends were cut back, 6 bases at V and 2 bases at J, with 11 bases in the middle. This CDR3 is 15 amino acids long. Germline V lookup: CDR1 SGHTA, CDR2 FQGNSA. CDR3 DNA, as far as it was read: TGTGCCAGCAGGGGAGGGGGCGCTGGGGCCAACGTC. This translates into CASRGGGAGANV. The complete CDR3 reads CASRGGGAGANVLTF. The variable domain in full, completed from reference TRBV7-2 and TRBJ2-6, reads GAGVSQSPSNKVTEKGKDVELRCDPISGHTALYWYRQSLGQGLEFLIYFQGNSAPDKSGLPSDRFSAERTGGSVSTLTIQRTQQEDSAVYLCASRGGGAGANVLTFGAGSRLTVL.